Following are 28 T cell receptor beta chains from one sample sequenced in a study of blood T cell repertoires in COVID-19. Only in-frame clones appear in the TCRdb table, and some are missing; sequencing was by immunoSEQ multiplex PCR. The sample shows roughly 150,000 clones, about 82% of them seen only once. Sequenced sample: peripheral blood. All receptors derive from a woman aged 80 or older with COVID-19, enrolled during active disease.

The V gene is TRBV10-2, the J gene TRBJ2-2; 8 nucleotides agree with TRBD2. Germline CDR1 WSHSY, CDR2 SAAADI. J was trimmed by 4 bases and V by 4 bases; bases with no gene match: 5. The CDR3 spans 15 residues. CDR3 region: CASSVERGSTGELFF. The CDR3 nucleotides read TGCGCCAGCAGTGTGGAGCGGGGGAGCACCGGGGAGCTGTTTTTT.

The genes are TRBV3-1 (or the pseudogene TRBV3-2) and TRBJ2-7; 9 bases are a match to TRBD1. Germline trimming cut 1 base from V and 0 bases from J; bases unmatched to any gene: 1. The CDR3 contains 15 residues. Germline CDR1 LGHDT, CDR2 YNNKEL (reference sequence). The CDR3 region has the DNA TGTGCCAGCAGCCAAGCGGACAGGGGCTCCTACGAGCAGTACTTC. Translation gives CASSQADRGSYEQYF.

The chain combines TRBV6-5 with TRBJ1-2, with 8 positions matching TRBD1. Germline assignment: CDR1 MNHEY and CDR2 SVGAGI. The ends lost 9 bases at V and 3 bases at J; junction bases unmatched: 9. The CDR3 extends over 14 amino acids. CDR3 in DNA: TGTGCCAGTTACCCGGGACAGGCGTACTATGGCTACACCTTC. This encodes CASYPGQAYYGYTF.

In this sample, this clone turned up once. The chain is built from TRBV2 and TRBJ2-7, with 8 bases matching TRBD1. The junction had 5 bases not matched to a gene; V was cut back by 7 bases and J by 0 bases. Per germline, CDR1 SNHLY and CDR2 FYNNEI. This CDR3 region has 14 residues. CDR3: CASTRDRRSYEQYF. CDR3 nucleotide sequence: TGTGCCAGCACCCGGGACAGGCGCTCCTACGAGCAGTACTTC.

J is TRBJ2-7 and V is TRBV7-2, with 7 bases aligning to TRBD1. The CDR3 has 16 residues. V lost 3 bases and J lost 1; bases outside the gene matches: 9. The germline gives CDR1 SGHTA, CDR2 FQGNSA. In DNA form, the CDR3 reads TGTGCCAGCAGCTTCCTACAGGGGCCTGAATCCTACGAGCAGTACTTC. Amino acids: CASSFLQGPESYEQYF. Full variable domain (remainder filled in from reference TRBV7-2 and TRBJ2-7): GAGVSQSPSNKVTEKGKDVELRCDPISGHTALYWYRQSLGQGLEFLIYFQGNSAPDKSGLPSDRFSAERTGGSVSTLTIQRTQQEDSAVYLCASSFLQGPESYEQYFGPGTRLTVT.

This chain joins TRBV7-9 and TRBJ1-2, with D unclear. V lost 3 bases and J 3 bases, leaving 14 bases between the germline ends. Germline lookup yields CDR1 SEHNR and CDR2 FQNEAQ (reference sequence). This CDR3 has 15 residues. The CDR3 loop reads CASSFGSAVDYGYTF. The DNA of the CDR3 is TGTGCCAGCAGCTTCGGGTCTGCGGTTGACTATGGCTACACCTTC.

The chain joins TRBV27 to TRBJ2-5, with 7 bases matching TRBD2. With V trimmed by 3 bases and J by 2 bases, 0 bases remained unmatched. This CDR3 has 13 amino acids. Germline values: CDR1 MNHEY, CDR2 SMNVEV (reference sequence). This CDR3 reads CASSLRGQETQYF. In DNA, the CDR3 is TGTGCCAGCAGTTTGCGGGGGCAAGAGACCCAGTACTTC.

The V call is TRBV13, the J call TRBJ2-7, with TRBD2 matching 16 bases. This CDR3 spans 18 amino acids. The V segment lost 4 bases and the J segment 6 bases; nucleotides outside the gene matches: 12. Germline CDR1 reads PRHDT; CDR2 reads FYEKMQ (reference sequence). CDR3 sequence reads: CASSSRPGTSGRASEQYF. In DNA form, the CDR3 reads TGTGCCAGCAGCTCCCGTCCCGGGACTAGCGGGAGGGCCTCCGAGCAGTACTTC.

Here the CDR3 DNA reads TGTGCCAGCAGAAAGCCCCCTGGACAGGGAGAGACTGAAGCTTTCTTT. Translating gives CASRKPPGQGETEAFF. The V call is TRBV6-6, the J call TRBJ1-1, with 8 positions matching TRBD1. The V segment lost 6 bases and the J segment 5 bases; nucleotides outside the gene matches: 14. Germline V CDR1 and CDR2: MNHNY, SVGAGI (reference sequence). CDR3 length equals 16 residues.

V gene TRBV5-4 combines with J gene TRBJ2-1, with TRBD2 identical over 13 bases. The junction had 12 bases not matched to a gene; V was cut back by 7 bases and J by 8 bases. Per the germline V gene, CDR1 is SGHNT and CDR2 is YYREEE (reference sequence). The CDR3 covers 16 residues. CDR3 DNA: TGTGCCAGCCCCACAGGACGGGGACTAGCGGGATATGAGCAGTTCTTC. Protein product: CASPTGRGLAGYEQFF.

This clone showed up just once. The identical CDR3 is also encoded by other nucleotide sequences in the sample. This chain joins TRBV5-1 and TRBJ1-1; D call uncertain. Germline values: CDR1 SGHRS, CDR2 YFSETQ. CDR3 length: 14 residues. The V end lost 0 bases, the J end lost 0 bases, and 6 bases lay between the germline ends. CDR3: CASSLDSLNTEAFF. CDR3 nucleotides: TGCGCCAGCAGCTTGGACAGCCTGAACACTGAAGCTTTCTTT.

The V and J genes are TRBV12-3 or TRBV12-4 and TRBJ2-1; 7 bases match TRBD2. The CDR3 has 11 residues. The junction had 2 bases not matched to a gene; V was cut back by 5 bases and J by 10 bases. In DNA form, the CDR3 reads TGTGCCAGCAGTACACTAGCGGAGCAGTTCTTC. Its translation: CASSTLAEQFF.

This clone is a singleton in its sample. As DNA, the CDR3 is TGTGCCAGCCGTTCACAGGGAATCGGCACTGAAGCTTTCTTT. Protein: CASRSQGIGTEAFF. V usage is TRBV7-2 and J usage is TRBJ1-1, with D possibly TRBD1 on 6 matching bases. Germline CDR1 SGHTA, CDR2 FQGNSA. The CDR3 runs to 14 residues. Between the trimmed V and J ends, which lost 8 bases and 4 bases, there was a span of 17 bases.

The gene calls are TRBV10-1 and TRBJ2-4, with TRBD2 matching over 8 bases. Germline lookup yields CDR1 WNHNN and CDR2 SYGVQD (reference sequence). J was trimmed by 6 bases and V by 8 bases; bases with no gene match: 15. The CDR3 has 16 residues. CDR3 amino acids: CASHLGGREVGNIQYF. The CDR3 nucleotides are TGCGCCAGCCACCTCGGGGGGCGGGAGGTTGGAAACATTCAGTACTTC.

The chain joins TRBV5-1 to TRBJ2-3, with D perhaps matching TRBD2 (5 bases). V was shortened by 0 bases and J by 2 bases, with 19 bases between the two germline ends. There are 18 residues in the CDR3. Germline CDR1 reads SGHRS; CDR2 reads YFSETQ. The CDR3 reads CASSLGGALRSVTDTQYF. CDR3 in DNA: TGCGCCAGCAGCTTGGGGGGAGCCCTTCGGAGCGTCACAGATACGCAGTATTTT.

This sequence joins TRBV5-6 and TRBJ1-5; D is ambiguous. Germline-derived CDR1 and CDR2 are SGHDT and YYEEEE. Trimming took 3 bases from V and 2 from J, leaving 18 bases between them. The CDR3 totals 17 residues. The CDR3 reads CASSSGLYPSGNQPQHF. CDR3 sequence (DNA): TGTGCCAGCAGCTCTGGACTGTACCCATCGGGCAATCAGCCCCAGCATTTT. Combining the CDR3 with reference TRBV5-6 and TRBJ1-5 gives the whole variable domain DAGVTQSPTHLIKTRGQQVTLRCSPKSGHDTVSWYQQALGQGPQFIFQYYEEEERQRGNFPDRFSGHQFPNYSSELNVNALLLGDSALYLCASSSGLYPSGNQPQHFGDGTRLSIL.

This clone was seen more than once but under ten times. This chain joins TRBV9 and TRBJ2-5; possibly TRBD1 for D (5 bases). Germline V CDR1 and CDR2: SGDLS, YYNGEE. Deletions cut 3 bases from V and 4 bases from J, with 16 bases between. This CDR3 contains 15 residues. The chain's CDR3 is CASSGTIGAIETQYF. The CDR3 bases are TGTGCCAGCAGCGGGACAATAGGGGCTATAGAGACCCAGTACTTC.

This clone was observed at least ten times. The chain links TRBV7-3 to TRBJ2-1; TRBD2 is a possible D gene (6 bases). V dropped 0 bases and J dropped 5 bases, with 11 bases sitting between them. This CDR3 is 15 amino acids long. Germline V gene lookup returns CDR1 SGHTA and CDR2 FQGTGA. Written as DNA, the CDR3 is TGTGCCAGCAGCTTAACTGGGGCGGGACACAATGAGCAGTTCTTC. Translated, it gives CASSLTGAGHNEQFF.

The V gene is TRBV9, the J gene TRBJ2-2; D might be TRBD2 (6 bases). The germline V gene encodes CDR1 SGDLS and CDR2 YYNGEE. This CDR3 spans 14 amino acids. The V gene lost 6 bases and the J gene lost 4 bases, with 13 bases spanning the gap. The CDR3 nucleotides read TGTGCCAGCACGCCGGGAGTCAGCACCGGGGAGCTGTTTTTT. Its translation: CASTPGVSTGELFF.

The CDR3 region has the DNA TGTGCCAGCAGTTTCAATCTAGCGGACGTAAGCTCCTACGAGCAGTACTTC. Translating gives CASSFNLADVSSYEQYF. This chain joins TRBV28 and TRBJ2-7; TRBD2 matches 7 bases. With V trimmed by 3 bases and J by 0 bases, 11 bases remained unmatched. Germline V gene data show CDR1 as MDHEN and CDR2 as SYDVKM. CDR3 length: 17 amino acids. The entire variable domain, with the rest obtained from reference TRBV28 and TRBJ2-7, is as follows: DVKVTQSSRYLVKRTGEKVFLECVQDMDHENMFWYRQDPGLGLRLIYFSYDVKMKEKGDIPEGYSVSREKKERFSLILESASTNQTSMYLCASSFNLADVSSYEQYFGPGTRLTVT.

This sequence joins TRBV5-1 and TRBJ2-2; 9 positions agree with TRBD1. The CDR3 loop spans 16 amino acids. V trimming: 4 bases; J trimming: 4 bases; junction bases outside the gene matches: 8. Germline CDR1 and CDR2: SGHRS and YFSETQ. The CDR3 spells CASSMGQGSGTGELFF. The CDR3 nucleotides read TGCGCCAGCAGCATGGGACAGGGATCGGGCACCGGGGAGCTGTTTTTT.

The chain joins TRBV12-5 to TRBJ2-3; 7 positions match TRBD2. V lost 4 bases and J lost 6; bases outside the gene matches: 4. Germline V gene sequence: CDR1 LGHNT, CDR2 FRNRAP. The CDR3 covers 13 residues. The CDR3 is CASGSPGGDTQYF. The CDR3 region has the DNA TGTGCTAGTGGTTCCCCCGGGGGGGATACGCAGTATTTT. The variable domain in full, completed from reference TRBV12-5 and TRBJ2-3, reads DARVTQTPRHKVTEMGQEVTMRCQPILGHNTVFWYRQTMMQGLELLAYFRNRAPLDDSGMPKDRFSAEMPDATLATLKIQPSEPRDSAVYFCASGSPGGDTQYFGPGTRLTVL.

The J gene is TRBJ1-2, the V gene TRBV5-1; no reliable D call. The CDR3 sequence is 16 residues long. V was cut by 0 bases and J by 4 bases, with 16 bases left in between. Germline values: CDR1 SGHRS, CDR2 YFSETQ. CDR3 residues: CASSLAGQQAGYGYTF. DNA of the CDR3: TGCGCCAGCAGCTTGGCCGGGCAACAAGCGGGCTATGGCTACACCTTC. Supplemented by reference TRBV5-1 and TRBJ1-2, the full variable domain reads KAGVTQTPRYLIKTRGQQVTLSCSPISGHRSVSWYQQTPGQGLQFLFEYFSETQRNKGNFPGRFSGRQFSNSRSEMNVSTLELGDSALYLCASSLAGQQAGYGYTFGSGTRLTVV.

The chain recombines TRBV4-2 with TRBJ2-7; 8 nucleotides match TRBD2. The CDR3 consists of 16 residues. Germline CDR1 is LGHNA and CDR2 is YNFKEQ. After removal of 2 bases from V and 4 bases from J, the junction contained 10 bases not matched to a gene. This CDR3 reads CASSQSLGLGGYEQYF. The DNA for the CDR3 is TGTGCCAGCAGCCAATCCCTGGGACTAGGGGGGTACGAGCAGTACTTC.

This clone was found a few times. The chain is built from TRBV5-5 and TRBJ1-2, with D perhaps matching TRBD1 (6 bases). This CDR3 spans 15 amino acids. Germline V gives CDR1 SGHKS, CDR2 YYEKEE (reference sequence). V lost 0 bases and J 4 bases, leaving 13 bases between the germline ends. The CDR3 DNA sequence: TGTGCCAGCAGCTTGGCTGGACAGACTGGCTATGGCTACACCTTC. It yields the protein CASSLAGQTGYGYTF.

The chain links TRBV7-3 to TRBJ2-1, with D unresolved. The CDR3 has 14 residues. Trimming stripped 2 bases from V and 3 bases from J, with 8 bases between. Germline V lookup: CDR1 SGHTA, CDR2 FQGTGA. The DNA of the CDR3 is TGTGCCAGCAGCTTACGTCCCGGCTACAATGAGCAGTTCTTC. It codes for CASSLRPGYNEQFF.

The rearrangement joins TRBV6-6 to TRBJ2-7; TRBD2 matches 13 bases. Per germline, CDR1 MNHNY and CDR2 SVGAGI (reference sequence). This CDR3 region has 17 residues. V lost 5 bases, J lost 2 bases, and 9 bases stayed unmatched. The CDR3: CASSPNSGTSGAYEQYF. The CDR3, as DNA: TGTGCCAGCAGTCCCAATTCTGGGACTAGCGGGGCCTACGAGCAGTACTTC.

The V and J genes are TRBV5-1 and TRBJ1-6; 7 positions match TRBD1. The length of the CDR3 is 16 residues. The junction had 6 bases not matched to a gene; V was cut back by 1 base and J by 5 bases. Germline V gene data show CDR1 as SGHRS and CDR2 as YFSETQ. The CDR3 DNA reads TGCGCCAGCAGCTTGACCACAGGGGCCAATAATTCACCCCTCCACTTT. Its translation: CASSLTTGANNSPLHF.